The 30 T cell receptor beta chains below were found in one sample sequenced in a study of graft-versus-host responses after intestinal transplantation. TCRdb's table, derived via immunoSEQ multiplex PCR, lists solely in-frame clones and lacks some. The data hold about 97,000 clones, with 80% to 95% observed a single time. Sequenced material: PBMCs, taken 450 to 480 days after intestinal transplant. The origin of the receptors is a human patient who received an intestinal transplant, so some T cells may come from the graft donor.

Here the CDR3 reads CATTTGVGGNYGYTF. The DNA for the CDR3 is TGTGCCACAACCACAGGGGTTGGGGGAAACTATGGCTACACCTTC. This chain uses TRBV6-1 with TRBJ1-2; 7 bases are shared with TRBD1. With V trimmed by 10 bases and J by 2 bases, 13 bases remained unmatched. Per the germline V gene, CDR1 is MNHNS and CDR2 is SASEGT. The CDR3 sequence is 15 residues long.

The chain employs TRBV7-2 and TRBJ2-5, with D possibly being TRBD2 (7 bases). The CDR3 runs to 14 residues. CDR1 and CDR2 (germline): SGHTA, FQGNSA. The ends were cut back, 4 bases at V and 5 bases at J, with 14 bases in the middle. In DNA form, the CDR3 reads TGTGCCAGCAGCTGGGGCGGGGGCTCGGAGACCCAGTACTTC. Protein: CASSWGGGSETQYF.

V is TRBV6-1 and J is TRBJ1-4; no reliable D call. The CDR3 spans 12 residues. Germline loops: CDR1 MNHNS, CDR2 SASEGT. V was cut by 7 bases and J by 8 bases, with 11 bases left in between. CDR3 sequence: CASTGSGEKLFF. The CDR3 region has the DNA TGTGCCAGCACTGGGTCGGGCGAAAAACTGTTTTTT.

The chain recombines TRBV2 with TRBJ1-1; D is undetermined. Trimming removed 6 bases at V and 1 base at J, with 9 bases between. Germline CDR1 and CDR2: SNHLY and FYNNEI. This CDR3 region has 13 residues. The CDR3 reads CASSPLPNTEAFF. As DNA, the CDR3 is TGTGCCAGCAGCCCACTCCCGAACACTGAAGCTTTCTTT.

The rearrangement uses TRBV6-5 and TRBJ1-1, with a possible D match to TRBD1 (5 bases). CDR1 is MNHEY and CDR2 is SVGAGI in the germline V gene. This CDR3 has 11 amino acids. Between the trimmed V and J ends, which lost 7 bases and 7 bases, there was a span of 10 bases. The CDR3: CASTQRGEAFF. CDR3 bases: TGTGCCAGCACCCAAAGGGGTGAAGCTTTCTTT.

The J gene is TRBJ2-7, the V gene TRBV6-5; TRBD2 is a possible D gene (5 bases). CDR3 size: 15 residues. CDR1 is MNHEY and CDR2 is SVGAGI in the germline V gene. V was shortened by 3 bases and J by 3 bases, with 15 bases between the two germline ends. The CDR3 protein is CASSYPGSLLYEQYF. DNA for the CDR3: TGTGCCAGCAGTTATCCGGGGTCTCTCCTCTACGAGCAGTACTTC.

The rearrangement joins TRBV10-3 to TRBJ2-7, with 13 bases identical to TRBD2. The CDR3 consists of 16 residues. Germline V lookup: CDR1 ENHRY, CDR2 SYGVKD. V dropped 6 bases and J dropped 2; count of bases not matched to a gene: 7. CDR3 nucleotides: TGTGCCATCAGCCCTTTCGGGACTAGCGGGACCTACGAGCAGTACTTC. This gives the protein CAISPFGTSGTYEQYF.

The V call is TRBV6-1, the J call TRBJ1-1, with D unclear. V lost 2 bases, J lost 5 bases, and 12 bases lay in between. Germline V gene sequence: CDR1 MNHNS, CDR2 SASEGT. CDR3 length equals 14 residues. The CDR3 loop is CASSERYWGTEAFF. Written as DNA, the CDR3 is TGTGCCAGCAGTGAACGATATTGGGGTACTGAAGCTTTCTTT.

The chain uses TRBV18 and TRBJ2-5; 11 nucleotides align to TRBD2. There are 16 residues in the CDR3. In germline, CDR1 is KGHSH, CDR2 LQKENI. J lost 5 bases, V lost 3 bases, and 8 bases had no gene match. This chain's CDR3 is CASSPSSGGSGETQYF. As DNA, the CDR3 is TGTGCCAGCTCACCCTCTAGCGGGGGGTCAGGGGAGACCCAGTACTTC.

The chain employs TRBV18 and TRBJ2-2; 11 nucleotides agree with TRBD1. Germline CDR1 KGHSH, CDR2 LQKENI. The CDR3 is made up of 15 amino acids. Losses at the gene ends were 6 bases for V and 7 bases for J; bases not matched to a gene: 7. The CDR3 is CASSWTGGIVGELFF. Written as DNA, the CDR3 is TGTGCCAGCTCGTGGACAGGGGGCATCGTCGGGGAGCTGTTTTTT.

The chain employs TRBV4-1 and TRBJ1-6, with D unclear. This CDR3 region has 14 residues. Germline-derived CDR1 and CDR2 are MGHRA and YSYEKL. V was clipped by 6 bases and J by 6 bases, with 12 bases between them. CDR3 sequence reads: CASRAPVGNSPLHF. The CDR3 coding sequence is TGCGCCAGCAGGGCACCGGTGGGTAATTCACCCCTCCACTTT.

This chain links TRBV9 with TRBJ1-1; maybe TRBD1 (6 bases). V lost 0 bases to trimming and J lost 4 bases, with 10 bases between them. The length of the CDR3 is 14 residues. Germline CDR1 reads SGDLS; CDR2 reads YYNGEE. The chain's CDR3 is CASSVAGARTEAFF. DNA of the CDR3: TGTGCCAGCAGCGTAGCGGGGGCCCGCACTGAAGCTTTCTTT.

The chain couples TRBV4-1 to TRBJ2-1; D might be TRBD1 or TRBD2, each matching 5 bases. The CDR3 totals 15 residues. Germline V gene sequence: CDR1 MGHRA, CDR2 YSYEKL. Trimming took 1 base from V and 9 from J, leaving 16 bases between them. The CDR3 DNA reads TGCGCCAGCAGCCAAGCCTCCGGGACCCCGCTTGAGCAGTTCTTC. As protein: CASSQASGTPLEQFF.

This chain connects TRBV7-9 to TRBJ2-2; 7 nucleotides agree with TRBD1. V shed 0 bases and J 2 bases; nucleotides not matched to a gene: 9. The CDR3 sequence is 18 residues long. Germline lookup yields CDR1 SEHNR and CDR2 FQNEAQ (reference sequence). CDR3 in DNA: TGTGCCAGCAGCTTAGCTGGACAGGCCAGGATTAACACCGGGGAGCTGTTTTTT. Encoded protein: CASSLAGQARINTGELFF.

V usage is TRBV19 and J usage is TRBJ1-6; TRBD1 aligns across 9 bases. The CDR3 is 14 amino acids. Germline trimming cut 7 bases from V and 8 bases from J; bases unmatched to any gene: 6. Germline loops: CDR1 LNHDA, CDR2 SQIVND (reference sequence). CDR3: CASNRRDRDSPLHF. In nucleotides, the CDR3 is TGTGCCAGTAACCGTCGGGACAGGGATTCACCCCTCCACTTT.

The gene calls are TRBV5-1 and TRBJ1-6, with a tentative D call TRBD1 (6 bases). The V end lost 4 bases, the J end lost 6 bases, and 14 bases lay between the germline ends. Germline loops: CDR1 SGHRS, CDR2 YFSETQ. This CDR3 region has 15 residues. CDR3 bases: TGCGCCAGCAGCCCCCGGACAGTCGCTAATTCACCCCTCCACTTT. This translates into CASSPRTVANSPLHF.

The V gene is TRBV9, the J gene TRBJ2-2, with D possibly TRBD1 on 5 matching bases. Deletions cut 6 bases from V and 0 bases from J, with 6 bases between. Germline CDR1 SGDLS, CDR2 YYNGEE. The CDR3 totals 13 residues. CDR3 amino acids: CASKGPNTGELFF. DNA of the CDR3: TGTGCCAGCAAGGGGCCGAACACCGGGGAGCTGTTTTTT.

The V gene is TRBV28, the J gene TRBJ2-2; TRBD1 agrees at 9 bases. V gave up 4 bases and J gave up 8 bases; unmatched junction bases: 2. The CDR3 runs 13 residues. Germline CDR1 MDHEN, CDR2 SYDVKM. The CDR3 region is CASSYRGPGELFF. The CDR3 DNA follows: TGTGCCAGCAGTTACAGGGGGCCAGGGGAGCTGTTTTTT.

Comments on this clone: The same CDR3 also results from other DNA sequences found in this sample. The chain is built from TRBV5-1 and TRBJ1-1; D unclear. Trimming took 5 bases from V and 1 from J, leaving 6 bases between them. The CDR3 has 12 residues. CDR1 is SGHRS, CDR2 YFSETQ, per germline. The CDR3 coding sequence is TGCGCCAGCAGTCTGACGAACACTGAAGCTTTCTTT. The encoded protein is CASSLTNTEAFF.

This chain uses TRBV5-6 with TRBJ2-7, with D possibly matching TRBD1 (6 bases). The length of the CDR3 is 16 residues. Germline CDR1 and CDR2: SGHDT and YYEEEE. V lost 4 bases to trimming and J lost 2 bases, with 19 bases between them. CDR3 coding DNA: TGTGCCAGCAGCCCGGGCTGGACAGCTCCCACCTACGAGCAGTACTTC. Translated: CASSPGWTAPTYEQYF.

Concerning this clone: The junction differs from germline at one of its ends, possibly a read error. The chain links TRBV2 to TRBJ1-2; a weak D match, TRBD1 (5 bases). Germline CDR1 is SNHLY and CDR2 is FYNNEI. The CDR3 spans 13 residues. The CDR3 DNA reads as TGTGCTAGCAGTGAACGCAGGGACGATAGCTACACCTTC. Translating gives CASSERRDDSYTF.

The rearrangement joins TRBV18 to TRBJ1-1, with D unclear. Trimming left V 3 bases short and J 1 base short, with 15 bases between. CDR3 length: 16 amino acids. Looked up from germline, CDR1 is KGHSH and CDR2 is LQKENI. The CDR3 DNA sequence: TGTGCCAGCTCACCGGATGGCCGTTATGGGAACACTGAAGCTTTCTTT. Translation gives CASSPDGRYGNTEAFF.

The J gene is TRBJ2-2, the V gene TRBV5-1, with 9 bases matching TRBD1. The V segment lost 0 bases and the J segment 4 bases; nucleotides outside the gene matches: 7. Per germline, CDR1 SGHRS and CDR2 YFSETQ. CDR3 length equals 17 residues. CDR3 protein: CASSLVSQGAPTGELFF. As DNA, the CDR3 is TGCGCCAGCAGCTTGGTCTCACAGGGGGCACCCACCGGGGAGCTGTTTTTT.

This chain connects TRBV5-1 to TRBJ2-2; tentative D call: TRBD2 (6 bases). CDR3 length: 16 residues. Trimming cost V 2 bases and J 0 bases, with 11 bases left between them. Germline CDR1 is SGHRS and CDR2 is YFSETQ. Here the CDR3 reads CASSFYRGTNTGELFF. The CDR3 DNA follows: TGCGCCAGCAGCTTTTATCGGGGGACGAACACCGGGGAGCTGTTTTTT. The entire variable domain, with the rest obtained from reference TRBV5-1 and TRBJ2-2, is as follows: KAGVTQTPRYLIKTRGQQVTLSCSPISGHRSVSWYQQTPGQGLQFLFEYFSETQRNKGNFPGRFSGRQFSNSRSEMNVSTLELGDSALYLCASSFYRGTNTGELFFGEGSRLTVL.

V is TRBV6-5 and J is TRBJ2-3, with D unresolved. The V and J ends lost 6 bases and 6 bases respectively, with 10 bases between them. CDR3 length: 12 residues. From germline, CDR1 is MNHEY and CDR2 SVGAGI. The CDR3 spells CASSSGFDTQYF. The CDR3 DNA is TGTGCCAGCAGCTCCGGGTTTGATACGCAGTATTTT.

Here the CDR3 DNA reads TGTGCCAGCAGTCGGGGGTGGAGCTCCTACAATGAGCAGTTCTTC. As protein: CASSRGWSSYNEQFF. The rearrangement uses TRBV5-6 and TRBJ2-1, with a tentative D call TRBD2 (6 bases). Germline V gene data show CDR1 as SGHDT and CDR2 as YYEEEE. Trimming took off 5 bases at V and 0 bases at J, with 12 bases between the two ends. The CDR3 covers 15 residues. The full variable domain, completed using reference TRBV5-6 and TRBJ2-1, is DAGVTQSPTHLIKTRGQQVTLRCSPKSGHDTVSWYQQALGQGPQFIFQYYEEEERQRGNFPDRFSGHQFPNYSSELNVNALLLGDSALYLCASSRGWSSYNEQFFGPGTRLTVL.

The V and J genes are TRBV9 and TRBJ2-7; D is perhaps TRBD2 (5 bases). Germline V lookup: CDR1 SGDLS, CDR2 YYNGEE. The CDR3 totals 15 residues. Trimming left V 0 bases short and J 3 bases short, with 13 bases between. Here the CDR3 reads CASSVAGLAGYEQYF. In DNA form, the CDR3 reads TGTGCCAGCAGCGTAGCGGGGTTGGCAGGCTACGAGCAGTACTTC.

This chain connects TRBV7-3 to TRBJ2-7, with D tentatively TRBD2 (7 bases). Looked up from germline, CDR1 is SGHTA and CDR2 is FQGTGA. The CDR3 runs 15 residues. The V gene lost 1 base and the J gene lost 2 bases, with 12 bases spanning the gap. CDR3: CASSLRGGHTYEQYF. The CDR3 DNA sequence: TGTGCCAGCAGCTTAAGGGGGGGCCACACCTACGAGCAGTACTTC.

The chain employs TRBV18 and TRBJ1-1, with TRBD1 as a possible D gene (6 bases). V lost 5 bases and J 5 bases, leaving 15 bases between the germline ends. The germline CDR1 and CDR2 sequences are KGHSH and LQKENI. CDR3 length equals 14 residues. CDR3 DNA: TGTGCCAGCTCATCGGGACACAAGGGAACTGAAGCTTTCTTT. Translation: CASSSGHKGTEAFF.

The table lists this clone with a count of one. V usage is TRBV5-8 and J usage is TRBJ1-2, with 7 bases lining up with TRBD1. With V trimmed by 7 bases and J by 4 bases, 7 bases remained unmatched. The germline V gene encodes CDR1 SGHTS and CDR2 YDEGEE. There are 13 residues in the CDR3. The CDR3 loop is CASRDSGTYGYTF. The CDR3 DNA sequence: TGTGCCAGCCGGGACAGTGGGACCTATGGCTACACCTTC.